These T cell receptor beta chains were read from a single sample in a study of Graves' ophthalmopathy and Graves' hyperthyroidism. TCRdb reprocessed the multiplex PCR reads via MiXCR and lists one record per CDR3 protein. This table has a few hundred thousand distinct CDR3 sequences, roughly 14% appearing once. Sequencing was performed on peripheral blood. All receptors derive from a woman aged 18-30 years with stable Graves' hyperthyroidism. The conserved cysteine and the conserved F or W are not part of the CDR3 here. The D gene is left open where the match is weak.

CDR3	D	J	V
ASSVGGSRDEQY	-	TRBJ2-7	TRBV9
ASRATGGWTGELF	TRBD1	TRBJ2-2	TRBV12-3/TRBV12-4
ASNPYEQY	-	TRBJ2-7	TRBV10-1
ASSAFTGADTQY	TRBD1	TRBJ2-3	TRBV9
ASTRDSLVTGELF	-	TRBJ2-2	TRBV6-1
ASSFLGAGYT	-	TRBJ1-2	TRBV12-3/TRBV12-4
ASSPDPGRFNSPLH	-	TRBJ1-6	TRBV7-9
ASSLLRDPSINEQF	-	TRBJ2-1	TRBV12-3/TRBV12-4
ASTKRIPRETGELF	-	TRBJ2-2	TRBV6-5
SARGGQGTGEAF	-	TRBJ1-1	TRBV20-1
ASSSDRGRGGYT	-	TRBJ1-2	TRBV13
ASSSPEDTEAF	-	TRBJ1-1	TRBV12-3/TRBV12-4
ASSLSVSDYGYT	-	TRBJ1-2	TRBV12-3/TRBV12-4
ASSPGKLGEQY	-	TRBJ2-7	TRBV4-2
ASSLGREVLTEAF	-	TRBJ1-1	TRBV7-9
SAPPGGGGGETQY	-	TRBJ2-5	TRBV20-1
ASSLGLALNTGELF	TRBD2	TRBJ2-2	TRBV5-1
DSSKSRGDGYT	-	TRBJ1-2	TRBV4-2
ASREGPFWDEQY	-	TRBJ2-7	TRBV6-1
ASSDRATYEQY	-	TRBJ2-7	TRBV19
ASSQTGTGELF	-	TRBJ2-2	TRBV3-1
ASSSPGTAYEQY	TRBD1	TRBJ2-7	TRBV28
ASSVDYSGNTIY	-	TRBJ1-3	TRBV9
ASRGLAGGSDQETQY	TRBD2	TRBJ2-5	TRBV11-2
ATSERKGGLYGYT	-	TRBJ1-2	TRBV24-1
ASTPGWGTHGYT	-	TRBJ1-2	TRBV19
AISDPTAGTGGDGYT	TRBD1	TRBJ1-2	TRBV10-3
ASSLVDAVETQY	-	TRBJ2-5	TRBV6-5
ASSPLRLAGVNEQY	TRBD2	TRBJ2-7	TRBV18
SVEERGKPEQY	TRBD2	TRBJ2-7	TRBV29-1
ASSPTGEAQPQH	TRBD1	TRBJ1-5	TRBV25-1
ASSEEGWGQGYT	-	TRBJ1-2	TRBV6-1